This is a list of T cell receptor beta chains from one sample in a study of low-dose radiotherapy and immunotherapy resistance in tumors. TCRdb processed the reads anew with MiXCR; each CDR3 protein has one entry. The repertoire holds 70,000 to 95,000 distinct CDR3 sequences, with about 18% as singletons. The specimen comprised PBMCs, sampled before treatment. Receptor source: a male donor with prostate cancer. Each CDR3 is given with its conserved first and last residue. A D gene is named only where the DNA matches it firmly. Rows give clone size only sometimes, using once, few, many, or a class for an expanded clone.

many	-	TRBV25-1	TRBJ2-7	TGTGCCAGCAGACCTCCGGGCTCCTACGAGCAGTACTTC	CASRPPGSYEQYF
many	-	TRBV19	TRBJ2-5	TGTGCCAGTAGTCCCCTGGCTGGGGGGACCCAGTACTTC	CASSPLAGGTQYF
many	-	TRBV19	TRBJ2-7	TGTGCCAGTAGTATAGTGAACAGTCCGGGCGAGCAGTACTTC	CASSIVNSPGEQYF
many	-	TRBV19	TRBJ1-3	TGTGCCAGCCAAAACGTGGACACCATATATTTT	CASQNVDTIYF
-	-	TRBV19	TRBJ1-5	TGTGCCAGTAGGAATTTCGGCAATCAGCCCCAGCATTTT	CASRNFGNQPQHF
-	TRBD2	TRBV27	TRBJ2-7	TGTGCCAGCAGTTGGGAGGGTGAGCAGTACTTC	CASSWEGEQYF
once	-	TRBV6-2/TRBV6-3	TRBJ2-1	TGTGCCAGCAGTGAAAGCAGTCCCTACAATGAGCAGTTCTTC	CASSESSPYNEQFF
-	TRBD2	TRBV5-1	TRBJ2-1	TGCGCCAGCAGCACCCTGGCGGCGGGGGGGCCCGATGAGCAGTTCTTC	CASSTLAAGGPDEQFF
many	TRBD2	TRBV5-1	TRBJ2-5	TGCGCCAGCAGCTTGACTAGCGGGGGGGTCCAGGCCCAGTACTTC	CASSLTSGGVQAQYF
many	-	TRBV5-1	TRBJ2-1	TGCGCCAGCAGCTTGGAGGGTGGCGGGTCGGAGTTCTTC	CASSLEGGGSEFF
few	-	TRBV14	TRBJ1-6	TGTGCCAGCAGCCAAGAACTGTTCGATTCACCCCTCCACTTT	CASSQELFDSPLHF
many	TRBD2	TRBV7-2	TRBJ2-3	TGTGCCAGCAGCACCGGGACTAGCGGGGGAGGGACAGATACGCAGTATTTT	CASSTGTSGGGTDTQYF
many	-	TRBV7-9	TRBJ2-3	TGTGCCACGCAGCCGAACCCTAGCACAGATACGCAGTATTTT	CATQPNPSTDTQYF
many	-	TRBV3-1	TRBJ1-1	TGTGCCAGCAGCCAAGATGGCGGGCCAGGATCCGAAGCTTTCTTT	CASSQDGGPGSEAFF
few	-	TRBV6-6	TRBJ1-5	TGTGCCAGCAGTCTCTGGGGTCAGCCCCAGCATTTT	CASSLWGQPQHF
many	TRBD2	TRBV3-1	TRBJ2-5	TGTGCCAGCAGTCCCGGGACTAGCGGGGGCCATCAAGAGACCCAGTACTTC	CASSPGTSGGHQETQYF
many	TRBD1	TRBV19	TRBJ2-5	TGTGCCAGTAGTGCCTACAAACAGGGGGCGAGGGAGACCCAGTACTTC	CASSAYKQGARETQYF
many	TRBD1	TRBV15	TRBJ2-1	TGTGCCACCAGCAGAGCCCCGGACAGGGGAAAGTTCTTC	CATSRAPDRGKFF
many	-	TRBV6-1	TRBJ2-4	TGTGCCAGCAGCCCCACCAACAGGGATATGAACATTCAGTACTTC	CASSPTNRDMNIQYF
few	TRBD1	TRBV27	TRBJ1-5	TGTGCCAGCAGTTCCGGGACAGAGCAGCCCCAGCATTTT	CASSSGTEQPQHF
-	-	TRBV9	TRBJ1-6	TGTGCCTGCAGCGTAGGGGGGGATAATTCACCCCTCCACTTT	CACSVGGDNSPLHF
many	TRBD1	TRBV29-1	TRBJ1-2	TGCAGCGTTCCCGCGACAGACAGGGACTATGGCTACACCTTC	CSVPATDRDYGYTF
many	-	TRBV6-5	TRBJ2-2	TGTGCCAGCCGTAAGGGGGGGCCGAACACCGGGGAGCTGTTTTTT	CASRKGGPNTGELFF
-	-	TRBV13	TRBJ1-1	TGTGCCAACAGTGAAACCGGCATGGGGAACACTGAAGCTTTCTTT	CANSETGMGNTEAFF
-	-	TRBV11-2	TRBJ2-5	TGTGCCAGCAGCTTCGGGGCAGAAGAGACCCAGTACTTC	CASSFGAEETQYF
many	-	TRBV11-2	TRBJ1-1	TGTGCCAGCAGCGTAGGACTGAGGAACACTGAAGCTTTCTTT	CASSVGLRNTEAFF
many	-	TRBV7-8	TRBJ1-2	TGTGCCGTCCAGGATTCGCGGGGCGAAGATTATGGCTACACCTTC	CAVQDSRGEDYGYTF
many	-	TRBV20-1	TRBJ2-7	TGCAGTGCTAGAGACCGGGACGCAAGCTCCTACGAGCAGTACTTC	CSARDRDASSYEQYF
many	-	TRBV2	TRBJ2-2	TGTGCCAGCACCCTAGGTCCCGGGGAGCTGTTTTTT	CASTLGPGELFF
many	-	TRBV5-4	TRBJ1-2	TGTGCCAGCACCGCGGACAGCTATGGCTACACCTTC	CASTADSYGYTF
-	-	TRBV10-2	TRBJ1-4	TGCGCCAGCTGCGAGCAGACACCAGCCCTCGGGGAAAAACTGTTTTTT	CASCEQTPALGEKLFF
many	TRBD1	TRBV9	TRBJ2-3	TGTGCCAGCAGCGTGCTCGGGGGACAGGGGGAGGATACGCAGTATTTT	CASSVLGGQGEDTQYF
many	-	TRBV27	TRBJ2-3	TGTGCCACCAAGGAAACTAGCACAGATACGCAGTATTTT	CATKETSTDTQYF
many	-	TRBV2	TRBJ2-7	TGTGCCAGCAGTGAAGAGGACCAGTTAGGCGAGCAGTACTTC	CASSEEDQLGEQYF
many	TRBD2	TRBV20-1	TRBJ2-4	TGCAGTGCTCACAAAGCGGGGGGGGCCAAAAACATTCAGTACTTC	CSAHKAGGAKNIQYF
many	TRBD1	TRBV10-3	TRBJ1-2	TGTGCCATCAGTGACCAGACAGGGGTCGGAGGCTACACCTTC	CAISDQTGVGGYTF
many	-	TRBV12-3/TRBV12-4	TRBJ2-3	TGTGCCAGCAGCCCCGGGGGTGCGACAGATACGCAGTATTTT	CASSPGGATDTQYF
many	TRBD2	TRBV12-3/TRBV12-4	TRBJ2-1	TGTGCCAGCAGCCCCGGGACTAGCCAGGGTGAGCAGTTCTTC	CASSPGTSQGEQFF
many	TRBD2	TRBV6-4	TRBJ2-2	TGTGCCAAGCGGTCGGGGGGTACGAACACCGGGGAGCTGTTTTTT	CAKRSGGTNTGELFF
many	-	TRBV29-1	TRBJ2-4	TGCAGCGTTGTGACGGGAAACATTCAGTACTTC	CSVVTGNIQYF
-	TRBD1	TRBV18	TRBJ1-1	TGTGCCAGCTCACCTCGACAGGGGAACACTGAAGCTTTCTTT	CASSPRQGNTEAFF
many	TRBD1	TRBV7-2	TRBJ1-4	TGTGCCAGCAGCCCGCGACAGGGGCCAGTAAAACTGTTTTTT	CASSPRQGPVKLFF
many	TRBD2	TRBV12-3/TRBV12-4	TRBJ2-4	TGTGCCAGCAGTTACGGGAGGAGAAACATTCAGTACTTC	CASSYGRRNIQYF
many	-	TRBV7-9	TRBJ2-5	TGTGCCAGCAGCTTCAGACAGGCTCAAGAGACCCAGTACTTC	CASSFRQAQETQYF
few	-	TRBV27	TRBJ1-1	TGTGCCAGCAGCCTCGGACAGATGAACACTGAAGCTTTCTTT	CASSLGQMNTEAFF
many	TRBD2	TRBV10-3	TRBJ2-3	TGTGCCATCAGTCCTGGGTGGGGGGGACCCCCAGCAAACACAGATACGCAGTATTTT	CAISPGWGGPPANTDTQYF
many	TRBD1	TRBV12-3/TRBV12-4	TRBJ1-5	TGTGCCAGCAGTAGGGACAGTATACGAAGCAATCAGCCCCAGCATTTT	CASSRDSIRSNQPQHF
-	-	TRBV4-3	TRBJ1-1	TGCGCCAGCAGCGACTGGCGCAACACTGAAGCTTTCTTT	CASSDWRNTEAFF
medium-sized	-	TRBV2	TRBJ2-7	TGTGCCAGCAGCCCGACCTACGAGCAGTACTTC	CASSPTYEQYF
many	-	TRBV21-1	TRBJ2-5	TGTGCCAGCAGCAAAGGTAACCCGGGATCTTTTCGGACATACCAAGAGACCCAGTACTTC	CASSKGNPGSFRTYQETQYF
many	-	TRBV12-5	TRBJ1-1	TGTGCTAGTGGTTTGGGCACGAACACTGAAGCTTTCTTT	CASGLGTNTEAFF
many	-	TRBV6-2/TRBV6-3	TRBJ1-1	TGTGCCAGCAGTTATAATGGCAGAGAAGCTTTCTTT	CASSYNGREAFF
-	TRBD2	TRBV20-1	TRBJ2-1	TGCAGTGCTACCCCTAGCGGGGGGGGAAATGAGCAGTTCTTC	CSATPSGGGNEQFF
many	-	TRBV20-1	TRBJ2-1	TGCAGTGCTAGAGCAGGGGAATACAATGAGCAGTTCTTC	CSARAGEYNEQFF
many	-	TRBV12-3/TRBV12-4	TRBJ2-2	TGTGCCAGCAGTTTGGCAGGAGACGCCGGGGAGCTGTTTTTT	CASSLAGDAGELFF
many	TRBD2	TRBV20-1	TRBJ2-3	TGCAGTGCGCTTTGGGCGGGGGGACTGACAGATACGCAGTATTTT	CSALWAGGLTDTQYF
many	-	TRBV3-1	TRBJ1-2	TGTGCCAGCAGCCAAGAAACACCTCGGGGCTACACCTTC	CASSQETPRGYTF
many	-	TRBV29-1	TRBJ2-5	TGCAGCGTTGAAGATCGGGCGTACCAAGAGACCCAGTACTTC	CSVEDRAYQETQYF